The subject of this entry is one T cell receptor beta chain. The sample belongs to a study of blood T cell repertoires in COVID-19. Study overall: Samples representing acute and convalescent COVID-19 were sourced from the United States, Italy and Spain. T cells, B-cell-depleted T cells, or PBMCs supplied cDNA or gDNA.

Germline V lookup: CDR1 SGHDN, CDR2 FVKESK. CDR3 length equals 15 residues. With 5 bases clipped from V and 7 bases from J, the junction kept 11 bases outside the gene matches. Assay used: immunoSEQ multiplex PCR; TCRdb lists only in-frame clones, some missing. The data contain roughly 300,000 clones, 80% to 90% of them seen just once; the ten biggest clones take up roughly 6.7%. Sequencing was done on a sample of peripheral blood. The J gene is TRBJ2-1, the V gene TRBV14, with 7 bases fitting TRBD1. The TCR was taken from a man between 18 and 35 years old who had recovered from COVID-19. The CDR3 DNA reads TGTGCCAGCAGCGACCTTAACAGGGGTTGGAATGAGCAGTTCTTC. Translated, it gives CASSDLNRGWNEQFF. Variable domain in full (rest from reference TRBV14 and TRBJ2-1): EAGVTQFPSHSVIEKGQTVTLRCDPISGHDNLYWYRRVMGKEIKFLLHFVKESKQDESGMPNNRFLAERTGGTYSTLKVQPAELEDSGVYFCASSDLNRGWNEQFFGPGTRLTVL.